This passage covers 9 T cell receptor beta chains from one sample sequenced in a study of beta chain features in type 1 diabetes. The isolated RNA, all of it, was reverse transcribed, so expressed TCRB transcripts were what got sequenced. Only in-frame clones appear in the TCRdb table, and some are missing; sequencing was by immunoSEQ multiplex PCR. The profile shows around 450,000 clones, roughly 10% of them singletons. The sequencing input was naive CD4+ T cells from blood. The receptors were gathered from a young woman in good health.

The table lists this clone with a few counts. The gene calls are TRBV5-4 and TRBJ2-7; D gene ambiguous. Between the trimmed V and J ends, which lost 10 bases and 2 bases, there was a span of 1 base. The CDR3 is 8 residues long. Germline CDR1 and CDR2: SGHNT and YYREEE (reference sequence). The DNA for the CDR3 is TGTGCCGCCTACGAGCAGTACTTC. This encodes CAAYEQYF.

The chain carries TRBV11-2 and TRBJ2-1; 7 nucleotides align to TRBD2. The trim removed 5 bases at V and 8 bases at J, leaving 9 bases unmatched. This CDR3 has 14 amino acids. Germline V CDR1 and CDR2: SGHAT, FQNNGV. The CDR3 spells CASSPQPGLYEQFF. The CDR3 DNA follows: TGTGCCAGCAGCCCCCAACCGGGACTATATGAGCAGTTCTTC. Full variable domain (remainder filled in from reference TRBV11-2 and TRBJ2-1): EAGVAQSPRYKIIEKRQSVAFWCNPISGHATLYWYQQILGQGPKLLIQFQNNGVVDDSQLPKDRFSAERLKGVDSTLKIQPAKLEDSAVYLCASSPQPGLYEQFFGPGTRLTVL.

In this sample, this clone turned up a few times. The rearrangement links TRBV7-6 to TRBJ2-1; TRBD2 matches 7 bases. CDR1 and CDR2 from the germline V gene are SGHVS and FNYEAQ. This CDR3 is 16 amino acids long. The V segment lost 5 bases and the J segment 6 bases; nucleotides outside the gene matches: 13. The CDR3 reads CASSLAGREFGNEQFF. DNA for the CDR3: TGTGCCAGCAGCCTGGCTGGGCGGGAGTTTGGCAATGAGCAGTTCTTC.

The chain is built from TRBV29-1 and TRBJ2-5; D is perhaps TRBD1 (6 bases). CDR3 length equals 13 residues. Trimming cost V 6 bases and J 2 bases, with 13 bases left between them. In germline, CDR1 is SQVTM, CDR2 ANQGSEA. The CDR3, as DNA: TGCAGCGTCCCAGGGGCGGTACAAGAGACCCAGTACTTC. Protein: CSVPGAVQETQYF.

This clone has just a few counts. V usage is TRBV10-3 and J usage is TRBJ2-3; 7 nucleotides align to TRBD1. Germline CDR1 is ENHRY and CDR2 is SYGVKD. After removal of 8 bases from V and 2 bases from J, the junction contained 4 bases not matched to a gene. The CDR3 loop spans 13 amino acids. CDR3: CAIGTALTDTQYF. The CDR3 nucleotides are TGTGCCATCGGGACAGCCCTCACAGATACGCAGTATTTT.

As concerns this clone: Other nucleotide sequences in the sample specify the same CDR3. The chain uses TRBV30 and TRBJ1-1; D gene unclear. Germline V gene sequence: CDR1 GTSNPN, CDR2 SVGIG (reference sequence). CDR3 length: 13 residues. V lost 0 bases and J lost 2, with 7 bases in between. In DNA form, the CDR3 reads TGTGCCTGGAGTGTACGTCGTAACACTGAAGCTTTCTTT. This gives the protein CAWSVRRNTEAFF. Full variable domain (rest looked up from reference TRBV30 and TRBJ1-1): SQTIHQWPATLVQPVGSPLSLECTVEGTSNPNLYWYRQAAGRGLQLLFYSVGIGQISSEVPQNLSASRPQDRQFILSSKKLLLSDSGFYLCAWSVRRNTEAFFGQGTRLTVV.

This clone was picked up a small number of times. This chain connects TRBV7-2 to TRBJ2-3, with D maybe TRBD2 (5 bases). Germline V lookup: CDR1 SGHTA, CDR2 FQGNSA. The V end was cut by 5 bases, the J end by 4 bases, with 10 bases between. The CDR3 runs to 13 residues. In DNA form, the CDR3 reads TGTGCCAGCAGCGTTACGGGATCAGATACGCAGTATTTT. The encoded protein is CASSVTGSDTQYF. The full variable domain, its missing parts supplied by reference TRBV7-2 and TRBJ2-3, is GAGVSQSPSNKVTEKGKDVELRCDPISGHTALYWYRQSLGQGLEFLIYFQGNSAPDKSGLPSDRFSAERTGGSVSTLTIQRTQQEDSAVYLCASSVTGSDTQYFGPGTRLTVL.

The CDR3 nucleotides read TGTGCCAGCACCCTTCTCGGGGCGAGCTCCTACAATGAGCAGTTCTTC. It translates to CASTLLGASSYNEQFF. The chain carries TRBV7-2 and TRBJ2-1; either TRBD1 or TRBD2 may fit D (5 bases each). Germline lookup yields CDR1 SGHTA and CDR2 FQGNSA. Trimming pared 7 bases from V and 0 bases from J, leaving 16 bases between. The CDR3 covers 16 residues.

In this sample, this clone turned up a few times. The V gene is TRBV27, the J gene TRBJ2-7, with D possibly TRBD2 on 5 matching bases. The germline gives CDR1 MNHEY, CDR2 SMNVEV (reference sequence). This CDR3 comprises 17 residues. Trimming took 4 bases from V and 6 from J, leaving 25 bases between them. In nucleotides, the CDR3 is TGTGCCAGCAGTTCCACCCGGGTTACCTACGGGAACTCCGAGCAGTACTTC. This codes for CASSSTRVTYGNSEQYF.